Following are 13 T cell receptor beta chains from one sample sequenced in a study of vaccination and CD4 T cells after COVID-19. Time point: late sampling 161 to 241 days after vaccination in three convalescent patients. TCRdb re-called the PCR reads through MiXCR, storing one row per CDR3 protein. This sample has 35,000 to 45,000 distinct CDR3 sequences, with more than 30% found just once. The sequencing here drew on CD4+ T cells from blood, taken about 7 months after SARS-CoV-2 vaccination. These receptor sequences come from a human donor who had recovered from COVID-19.

This clonotype appeared a few times. The rearrangement joins TRBV6-2 or TRBV6-3 to TRBJ2-3; weak D call: TRBD2 (5 bases). The germline V and J ends were trimmed by 5 bases and 1 base, with 16 bases remaining between them. Per germline, CDR1 MNHEY and CDR2 SVGEGT. The CDR3 spans 16 residues. This CDR3 is CASSPWPRRGTDTQYF. The CDR3 DNA reads TGTGCCAGCAGTCCGTGGCCCAGGCGGGGCACAGATACGCAGTATTTT.

In its sample, this clonotype was seen once. The chain recombines TRBV20-1 with TRBJ2-1, with D maybe TRBD1 (6 bases). V was clipped by 1 base and J by 6 bases, with 13 bases between them. The CDR3 loop spans 14 amino acids. Germline CDR1 DFQATT, CDR2 SNEGSKA (reference sequence). This CDR3 reads CSARAGVLRNEQFF. CDR3 coding DNA: TGCAGTGCTAGAGCAGGGGTTCTACGCAATGAGCAGTTCTTC.

The chain joins TRBV2 to TRBJ2-3; 10 bases are shared with TRBD1. The CDR3 extends over 15 amino acids. V lost 5 bases, J lost 2 bases, and 4 bases stayed unmatched. Germline values: CDR1 SNHLY, CDR2 FYNNEI. Here the CDR3 reads CASSTRQGATDTQYF. The CDR3 DNA reads as TGTGCCAGCAGTACGCGACAGGGGGCCACAGATACGCAGTATTTT.

The J gene is TRBJ1-2, the V gene TRBV6-4; no firm D call. The germline V and J ends were trimmed by 8 bases and 9 bases, with 22 bases remaining between them. The germline CDR1 and CDR2 sequences are MRHNA and SNTAGT. The CDR3 is 14 residues long. In nucleotides, the CDR3 is TGTGCCAGCCTTCCCCCCCCAAATGTGATTCGCTACACCTTC. Its protein product is CASLPPPNVIRYTF.

The chain uses TRBV5-4 and TRBJ2-3; tentative D call: TRBD1 (5 bases). CDR1 and CDR2 (germline): SGHNT, YYREEE (reference sequence). The CDR3 has 14 amino acids. The ends were cut back, 2 bases at V and 5 bases at J, with 12 bases in the middle. The CDR3 DNA follows: TGTGCCAGCAGCTTACCCAGGGCCTTAGATACGCAGTATTTT. It codes for CASSLPRALDTQYF. Complete variable domain (other parts from reference TRBV5-4 and TRBJ2-3): ETGVTQSPTHLIKTRGQQVTLRCSSQSGHNTVSWYQQALGQGPQFIFQYYREEENGRGNFPPRFSGLQFPNYSSELNVNALELDDSALYLCASSLPRALDTQYFGPGTRLTVL.

CDR3 sequence (DNA): TGTGCCAGCAGTGGTGGGACCGCCTTTTCGACCTTC. Translated: CASSGGTAFSTF. The chain has TRBV28 and TRBJ1-2, with D possibly matching TRBD1 (5 bases). CDR3 length equals 12 residues. CDR1 MDHEN and CDR2 SYDVKM come from the germline V gene. Trimming left V 5 bases short and J 14 bases short, with 18 bases between.

The chain links TRBV28 to TRBJ2-7; TRBD2 matches 9 bases. J was trimmed by 4 bases and V by 5 bases; bases with no gene match: 6. This CDR3 is built from 14 residues. The germline V gene has CDR1 MDHEN and CDR2 SYDVKM. The CDR3 nucleotides read TGTGCCAGCAGTCAGACTAGCGGAGTATACGAGCAGTACTTC. Encoded protein: CASSQTSGVYEQYF.

The rearrangement joins TRBV27 to TRBJ1-5; D uncertain. Germline V CDR1 and CDR2: MNHEY, SMNVEV (reference sequence). V was shortened by 5 bases and J by 0 bases, with 11 bases between the two germline ends. The CDR3 totals 15 residues. CDR3 residues: CASSEVGNSNQPQHF. In DNA, the CDR3 is TGTGCCAGCAGTGAGGTTGGGAATAGCAATCAGCCCCAGCATTTT.

The chain carries TRBV6-1 and TRBJ2-7; 11 bases align to TRBD2. The CDR3 sequence is 14 residues long. The junction had 4 bases not matched to a gene; V was cut back by 6 bases and J by 3 bases. The germline V gene has CDR1 MNHNS and CDR2 SASEGT. The CDR3 spells CASSRGLAGYEQYF. CDR3 sequence (DNA): TGTGCCAGCAGCAGAGGACTAGCGGGCTACGAGCAGTACTTC.

J is TRBJ2-3 and V is TRBV20-1; no clear D gene. The CDR3 totals 13 residues. Germline lookup yields CDR1 DFQATT and CDR2 SNEGSKA (reference sequence). V lost 2 bases and J lost 6, with 12 bases in between. The CDR3 region has the DNA TGCAGTGCTAGACACGCCGGCCTCGATACGCAGTATTTT. Amino acids: CSARHAGLDTQYF.

This clonotype was observed a handful of times. V and J are TRBV7-7 and TRBJ2-5, with D perhaps matching TRBD2 (6 bases). The CDR3 contains 15 residues. Germline values: CDR1 SSHAT, CDR2 FNYEAQ (reference sequence). With 3 bases removed from V and 3 bases from J, the gap between germline ends came to 14 bases. This chain's CDR3 is CASSFAGTPKETQYF. CDR3 bases: TGTGCCAGCAGCTTCGCCGGGACTCCCAAAGAGACCCAGTACTTC. Combining the CDR3 with reference TRBV7-7 and TRBJ2-5 gives the whole variable domain GAGVSQSPRYKVTKRGQDVTLRCDPISSHATLYWYQQALGQGPEFLTYFNYEAQPDKSGLPSDRFSAERPEGSISTLTIQRTEQRDSAMYRCASSFAGTPKETQYFGPGTRLLVL.

The chain carries TRBV6-1 and TRBJ2-1; 8 bases line up with TRBD2. Germline-derived CDR1 and CDR2 are MNHNS and SASEGT. The J segment lost 8 bases and the V segment lost 6 bases, leaving 9 bases of the junction unmatched. This CDR3 has 14 amino acids. CDR3 sequence (DNA): TGTGCCAGCAGCCCGGCGGGAGGAGGGGATGAGCAGTTCTTC. This translates into CASSPAGGGDEQFF.

The V and J genes are TRBV20-1 and TRBJ2-7, with 9 bases that match TRBD1. Germline trimming cut 5 bases from V and 6 bases from J; bases unmatched to any gene: 8. CDR1 and CDR2 from the germline V gene are DFQATT and SNEGSKA (reference sequence). CDR3 size: 13 residues. The CDR3 sequence is CSAGPGQGSEQYF. In DNA form, the CDR3 reads TGCAGTGCTGGGCCGGGACAGGGAAGCGAGCAGTACTTC.